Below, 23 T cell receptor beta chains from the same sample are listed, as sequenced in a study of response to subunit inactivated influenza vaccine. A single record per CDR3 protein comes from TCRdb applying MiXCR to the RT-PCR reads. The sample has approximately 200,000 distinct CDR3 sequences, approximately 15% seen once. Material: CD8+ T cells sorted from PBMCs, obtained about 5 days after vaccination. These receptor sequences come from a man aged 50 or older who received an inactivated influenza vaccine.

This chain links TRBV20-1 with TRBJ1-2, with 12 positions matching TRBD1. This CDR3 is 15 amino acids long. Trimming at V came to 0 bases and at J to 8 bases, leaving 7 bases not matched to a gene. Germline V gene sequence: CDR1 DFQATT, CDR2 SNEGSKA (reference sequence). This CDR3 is CSARDMGQGAEGYTF. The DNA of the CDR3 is TGCAGTGCTAGAGATATGGGACAGGGGGCGGAGGGCTACACCTTC.

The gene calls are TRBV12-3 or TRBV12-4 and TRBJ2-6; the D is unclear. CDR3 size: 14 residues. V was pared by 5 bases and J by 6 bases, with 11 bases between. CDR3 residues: CASSPGATANVLTF. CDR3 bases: TGTGCCAGCAGTCCAGGTGCTACGGCCAACGTCCTGACTTTC.

CDR3 sequence (DNA): TGCGCCAGCAGCTTGACCCGCCTCCCGTACACAGATACGCAGTATTTT. Amino acids: CASSLTRLPYTDTQYF. This chain uses TRBV5-1 with TRBJ2-3; D gene ambiguous. V lost 1 base, J lost 2 bases, and 14 bases lay in between. The CDR3 contains 16 residues. Germline values: CDR1 SGHRS, CDR2 YFSETQ.

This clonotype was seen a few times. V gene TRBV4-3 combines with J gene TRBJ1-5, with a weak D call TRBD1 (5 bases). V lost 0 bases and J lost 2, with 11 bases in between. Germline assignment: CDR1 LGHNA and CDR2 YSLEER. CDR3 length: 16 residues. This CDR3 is CASSQDRGAGNQPQHF. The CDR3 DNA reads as TGCGCCAGCAGCCAAGATCGAGGGGCAGGCAATCAGCCCCAGCATTTT.

In DNA form, the CDR3 reads TGTGCCAGCAGCTTCGCCGGGACAGGGTACACTGAAGCTTTCTTT. Translation: CASSFAGTGYTEAFF. The rearrangement uses TRBV13 and TRBJ1-1, with 9 bases that match TRBD1. Germline assignment: CDR1 PRHDT and CDR2 FYEKMQ (reference sequence). CDR3 length equals 15 residues. The J segment lost 3 bases and the V segment lost 3 bases, leaving 5 bases of the junction unmatched.

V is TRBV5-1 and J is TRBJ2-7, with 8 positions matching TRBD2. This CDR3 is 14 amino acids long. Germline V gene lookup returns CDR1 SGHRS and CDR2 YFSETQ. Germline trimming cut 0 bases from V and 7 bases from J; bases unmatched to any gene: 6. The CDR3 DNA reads TGCGCCAGCAGCTTGGAACTAGCGGAGACTGAGCAGTACTTC. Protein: CASSLELAETEQYF.

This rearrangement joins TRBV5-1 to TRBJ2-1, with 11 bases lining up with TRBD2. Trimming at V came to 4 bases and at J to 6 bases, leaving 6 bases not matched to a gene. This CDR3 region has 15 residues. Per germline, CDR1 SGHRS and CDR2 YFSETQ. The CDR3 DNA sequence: TGCGCCAGCAGCCTCCTAGCGGGGGGCCTCAATGAGCAGTTCTTC. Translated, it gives CASSLLAGGLNEQFF.

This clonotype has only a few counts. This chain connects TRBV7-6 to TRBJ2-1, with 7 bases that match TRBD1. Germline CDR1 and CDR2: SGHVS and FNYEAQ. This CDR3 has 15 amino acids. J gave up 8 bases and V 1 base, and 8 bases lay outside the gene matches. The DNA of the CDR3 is TGTGCCAGCAGCTTAGTGGTTGAGGGGGCGCATGAGCAGTTCTTC. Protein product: CASSLVVEGAHEQFF.

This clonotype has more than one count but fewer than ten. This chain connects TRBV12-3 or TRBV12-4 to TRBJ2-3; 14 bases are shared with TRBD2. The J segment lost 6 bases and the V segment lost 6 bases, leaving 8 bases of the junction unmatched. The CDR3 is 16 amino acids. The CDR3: CASSPGTSGSYDTQYF. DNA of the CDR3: TGTGCCAGCAGCCCCGGGACTAGCGGGAGTTATGATACGCAGTATTTT.

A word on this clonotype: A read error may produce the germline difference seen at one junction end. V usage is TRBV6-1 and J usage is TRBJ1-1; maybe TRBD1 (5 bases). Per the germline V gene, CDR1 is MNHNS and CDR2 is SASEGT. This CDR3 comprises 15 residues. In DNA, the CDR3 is TGTGCCAGCAGGGAAGCAGGGCTACTAAACACTGAAGCTTTCTTT. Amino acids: CASREAGLLNTEAFF.

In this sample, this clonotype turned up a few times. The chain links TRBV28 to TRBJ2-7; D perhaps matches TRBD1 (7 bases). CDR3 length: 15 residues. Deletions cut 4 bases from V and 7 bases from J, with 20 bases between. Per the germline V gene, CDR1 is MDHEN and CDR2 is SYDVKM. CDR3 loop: CASSSRQGGSWEQYF. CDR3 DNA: TGTGCCAGCAGTTCGCGACAGGGAGGTTCTTGGGAGCAGTACTTC.

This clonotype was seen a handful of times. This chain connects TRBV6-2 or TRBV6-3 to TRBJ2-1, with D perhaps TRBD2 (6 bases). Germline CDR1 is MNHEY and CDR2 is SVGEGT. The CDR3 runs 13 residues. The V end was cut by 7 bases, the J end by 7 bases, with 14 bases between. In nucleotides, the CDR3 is TGTGCCAGCAATATAGCGGTGGGGAATGAGCAGTTCTTC. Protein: CASNIAVGNEQFF.

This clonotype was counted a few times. The chain's CDR3 is CASSLLAGGSDTQYF. DNA for the CDR3: TGTGCCAGCAGTTTACTAGCGGGGGGTTCAGATACGCAGTATTTT. The chain combines TRBV28 with TRBJ2-3, with 11 bases aligning to TRBD2. Germline V gene data show CDR1 as MDHEN and CDR2 as SYDVKM. The CDR3 extends over 15 amino acids. V trimming: 2 bases; J trimming: 4 bases; junction bases outside the gene matches: 2.

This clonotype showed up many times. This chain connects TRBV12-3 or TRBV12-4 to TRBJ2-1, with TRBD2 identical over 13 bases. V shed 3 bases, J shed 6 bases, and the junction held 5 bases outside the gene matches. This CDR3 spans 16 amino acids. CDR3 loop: CASSFLTSGGANEQFF. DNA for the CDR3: TGTGCCAGCAGTTTTCTAACTAGCGGGGGGGCCAATGAGCAGTTCTTC.

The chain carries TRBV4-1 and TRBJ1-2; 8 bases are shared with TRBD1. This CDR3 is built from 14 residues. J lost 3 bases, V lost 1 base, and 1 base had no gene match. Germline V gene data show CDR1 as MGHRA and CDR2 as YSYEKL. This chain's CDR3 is CASSQGTGHYGYTF. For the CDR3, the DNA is TGCGCCAGCAGCCAAGGGACAGGGCACTATGGCTACACCTTC.

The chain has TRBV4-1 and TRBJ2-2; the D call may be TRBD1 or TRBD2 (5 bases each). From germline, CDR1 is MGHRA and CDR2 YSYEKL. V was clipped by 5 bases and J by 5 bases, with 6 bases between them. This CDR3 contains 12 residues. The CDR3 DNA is TGCGCCAGCAGCGGGGGAACCGGGGAGCTGTTTTTT. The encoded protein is CASSGGTGELFF.

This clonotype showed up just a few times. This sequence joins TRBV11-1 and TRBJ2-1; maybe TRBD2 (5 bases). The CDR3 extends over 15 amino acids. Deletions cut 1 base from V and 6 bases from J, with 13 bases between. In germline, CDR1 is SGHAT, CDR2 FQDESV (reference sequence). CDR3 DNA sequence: TGTGCCAGCAGCTTAGTTGGTCTAGAGGGCAATGAGCAGTTCTTC. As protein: CASSLVGLEGNEQFF.

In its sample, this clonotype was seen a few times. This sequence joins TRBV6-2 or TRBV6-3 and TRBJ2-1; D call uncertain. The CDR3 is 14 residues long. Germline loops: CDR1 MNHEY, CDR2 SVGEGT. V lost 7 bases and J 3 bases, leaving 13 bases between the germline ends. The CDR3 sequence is CASTHRAGYNEQFF. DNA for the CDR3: TGTGCCAGCACCCACCGCGCAGGCTACAATGAGCAGTTCTTC.

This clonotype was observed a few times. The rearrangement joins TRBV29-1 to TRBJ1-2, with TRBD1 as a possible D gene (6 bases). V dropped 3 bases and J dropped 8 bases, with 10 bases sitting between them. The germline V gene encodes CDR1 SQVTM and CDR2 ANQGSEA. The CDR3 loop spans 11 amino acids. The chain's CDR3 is CSVDPGEGYTF. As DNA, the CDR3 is TGCAGCGTTGACCCAGGGGAGGGCTACACCTTC.

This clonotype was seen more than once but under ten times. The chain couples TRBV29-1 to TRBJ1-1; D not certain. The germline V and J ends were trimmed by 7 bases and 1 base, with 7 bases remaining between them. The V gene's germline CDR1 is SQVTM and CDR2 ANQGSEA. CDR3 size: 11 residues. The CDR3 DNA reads TGCAGCGCCACAGCGAACACTGAAGCTTTCTTT. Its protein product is CSATANTEAFF.

Here the CDR3 DNA reads TGTGCCAGCAGCAGTTGGAGAAAGACCGGGGAGCTGTTTTTT. It yields the protein CASSSWRKTGELFF. The chain carries TRBV21-1 and TRBJ2-2. TRBV21-1 is shown as a pseudogene. The CDR3 is 14 amino acids.

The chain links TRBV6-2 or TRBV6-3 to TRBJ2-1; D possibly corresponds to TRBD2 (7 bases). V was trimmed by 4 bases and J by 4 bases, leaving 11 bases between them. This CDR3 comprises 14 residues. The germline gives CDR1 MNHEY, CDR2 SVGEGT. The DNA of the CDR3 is TGTGCCAGCAGTTGGGGGGGCGGTTACAATGAGCAGTTCTTC. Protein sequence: CASSWGGGYNEQFF.

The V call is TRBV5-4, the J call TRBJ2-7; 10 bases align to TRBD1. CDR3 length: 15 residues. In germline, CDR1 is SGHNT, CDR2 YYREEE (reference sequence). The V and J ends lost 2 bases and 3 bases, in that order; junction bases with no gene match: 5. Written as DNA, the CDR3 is TGTGCCAGCAGCTTTGGCGGGACAGGGGACTACGAGCAGTACTTC. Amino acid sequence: CASSFGGTGDYEQYF.